What follows are 26 T cell receptor beta chains derived from one specimen sequenced in a study of blood T cell repertoires in COVID-19. The table came from immunoSEQ multiplex PCR; TCRdb's copy has only in-frame clones and leaves some out. Among 260,000 or so clones listed, 86% were seen once. The source material was PBMCs or T cells enriched from blood (not recorded which). The receptors stem from a young man who had recovered from COVID-19.

In nucleotides, the CDR3 is TGTGCCAGCAGCCAATCACGGGGGGCCTTATACAATGAGCAGTTCTTC. Translating it yields CASSQSRGALYNEQFF. The chain has TRBV16 and TRBJ2-1, with D maybe TRBD2 (7 bases). Trimming removed 0 bases at V and 4 bases at J, with 13 bases between. The CDR3 is 16 amino acids. Germline V lookup: CDR1 KGHSY, CDR2 FQNENV.

With regard to this clone: The same CDR3 can be traced to other DNA sequences in this sample. The genes are TRBV27 and TRBJ2-7; 11 bases are a match to TRBD2. CDR3 length: 15 residues. Germline values: CDR1 MNHEY, CDR2 SMNVEV (reference sequence). J lost 4 bases, V lost 2 bases, and 4 bases had no gene match. The CDR3 region has the DNA TGTGCCAGCAGTTTAACGTCTAGCGGGGGGTACGAGCAGTACTTC. This sequence encodes CASSLTSSGGYEQYF.

V usage is TRBV5-1 and J usage is TRBJ2-6, with 7 bases aligning to TRBD1. This CDR3 region has 17 residues. CDR1 and CDR2 from the germline V gene are SGHRS and YFSETQ. Losses at the gene ends were 0 bases for V and 4 bases for J; bases not matched to a gene: 7. CDR3 sequence (DNA): TGCGCCAGCAGCTTGGGCGTAACAGGGGTCGGGGCCAACGTCCTGACTTTC. Translation: CASSLGVTGVGANVLTF.

The J gene is TRBJ1-2, the V gene TRBV6-5; D is perhaps TRBD1 (5 bases). Trimming left V 6 bases short and J 2 bases short, with 13 bases between. CDR1 is MNHEY, CDR2 SVGAGI, per germline. This CDR3 contains 14 residues. The CDR3 DNA is TGTGCCAGCAGACCACAGGTTATGAACTATGGCTACACCTTC. Protein product: CASRPQVMNYGYTF.

V usage is TRBV29-1 and J usage is TRBJ2-7; D perhaps matches TRBD1 (6 bases). The CDR3 contains 16 residues. The germline V gene encodes CDR1 SQVTM and CDR2 ANQGSEA. V was pared by 2 bases and J by 0 bases, with 17 bases between. The CDR3 sequence: CSVERIGQQNSYEQYF. The CDR3 DNA reads as TGCAGCGTTGAAAGGATCGGACAGCAGAACTCCTACGAGCAGTACTTC.

The chain recombines TRBV5-5 with TRBJ2-7; 8 nucleotides line up with TRBD1. The CDR3 length is 15 residues. The germline CDR1 and CDR2 sequences are SGHKS and YYEKEE (reference sequence). V lost 4 bases, J lost 5 bases, and 11 bases stayed unmatched. The CDR3: CASSKRTGWDHEQYF. CDR3 nucleotides: TGTGCCAGCAGCAAAAGGACAGGGTGGGACCACGAGCAGTACTTC. The full variable domain, in which reference TRBV5-5 and TRBJ2-7 provide the parts outside the CDR3, is DAGVTQSPTHLIKTRGQQVTLRCSPISGHKSVSWYQQVLGQGPQFIFQYYEKEERGRGNFPDRFSARQFPNYSSELNVNALLLGDSALYLCASSKRTGWDHEQYFGPGTRLTVT.

V and J are TRBV20-1 and TRBJ1-2; D not resolved. The germline V gene has CDR1 DFQATT and CDR2 SNEGSKA (reference sequence). Trimming pared 1 base from V and 2 bases from J, leaving 2 bases between. There are 11 residues in the CDR3. CDR3 amino acids: CSARANYGYTF. CDR3 nucleotides: TGCAGTGCTAGAGCAAACTATGGCTACACCTTC.

The chain recombines TRBV10-3 with TRBJ1-5, with D possibly TRBD1 on 5 matching bases. Germline CDR1 is ENHRY and CDR2 is SYGVKD. The length of the CDR3 is 13 residues. Trimming shortened V by 10 bases and J by 5 bases, and 15 bases separated the two germline ends. The CDR3 reads CATGGTGDQPQHF. CDR3 nucleotide sequence: TGTGCCACGGGGGGTACCGGCGATCAGCCCCAGCATTTT.

The chain employs TRBV27 and TRBJ2-7, with 10 bases matching TRBD2. Unmatched junction bases numbered 8, after V lost 2 bases and J lost 4 bases. In germline, CDR1 is MNHEY, CDR2 SMNVEV (reference sequence). The CDR3 length is 16 residues. The CDR3 region is CASSLVERGGKYEQYF. The DNA of the CDR3 is TGTGCCAGCAGTTTAGTCGAGCGGGGGGGCAAATACGAGCAGTACTTC.

This clone was found once. This chain joins TRBV2 and TRBJ1-2; 8 bases match TRBD1. Trimming at V came to 6 bases and at J to 7 bases, leaving 16 bases not matched to a gene. Germline lookup yields CDR1 SNHLY and CDR2 FYNNEI. CDR3 length: 16 residues. CDR3 nucleotide sequence: TGTGCCAGCAGAGCCGACAGGGGAGGCTTTTCGGGTGGCTACACCTTC. It is translated as CASRADRGGFSGGYTF.

CDR3 nucleotides: TGTGCCAGCAAGGACAGGGGTTACGAGCAGTACTTC. Translated, it gives CASKDRGYEQYF. V gene TRBV25-1 combines with J gene TRBJ2-7; 9 bases are shared with TRBD1. With 7 bases clipped from V and 4 bases from J, the junction kept 2 bases outside the gene matches. The germline V gene has CDR1 MGHDK and CDR2 SYGVNS. There are 12 residues in the CDR3.

The chain has TRBV30 and TRBJ1-1; the D is unclear. This CDR3 comprises 12 residues. Trimming stripped 3 bases from V and 4 bases from J, with 9 bases between. The germline V gene has CDR1 GTSNPN and CDR2 SVGIG (reference sequence). The CDR3 DNA sequence: TGTGCCTGGAGCGCTTTGAGCACTGAAGCTTTCTTT. Protein product: CAWSALSTEAFF.

The V gene is TRBV24-1, the J gene TRBJ1-1; 7 bases are shared with TRBD1. This CDR3 is 17 amino acids long. CDR1 is KGHDR, CDR2 SFDVKD, per germline. J gave up 5 bases and V 9 bases, and 20 bases lay outside the gene matches. The DNA of the CDR3 is TGTGCCACCGATTTCGTCGAAAAACAGGGGAGTGAGACTGAAGCTTTCTTT. As protein: CATDFVEKQGSETEAFF.

V gene TRBV28 combines with J gene TRBJ2-1, with 8 bases fitting TRBD2. The V segment lost 5 bases and the J segment 7 bases; nucleotides outside the gene matches: 7. This CDR3 region has 14 residues. Germline V gives CDR1 MDHEN, CDR2 SYDVKM. The CDR3 sequence is CASSPHGGRNEQFF. CDR3 DNA: TGTGCCAGCAGTCCCCACGGCGGGAGGAATGAGCAGTTCTTC.

CDR3 sequence (DNA): TGTGCCAGCAGCCAAGACCCGCACAGAGCCTACGAGCAGTACTTC. Translated, it gives CASSQDPHRAYEQYF. The chain employs TRBV3-1 (or the pseudogene TRBV3-2) and TRBJ2-7; D gene ambiguous. From germline, CDR1 is LGHDT and CDR2 YNNKEL (reference sequence). The CDR3 runs to 15 residues. V lost 0 bases and J lost 2, with 11 bases in between.

Here the CDR3 reads CASSLRQGSALNTGELFF. CDR3 coding DNA: TGTGCCAGCAGTCTCCGACAAGGTAGCGCCTTGAACACCGGGGAGCTGTTTTTT. V gene TRBV25-1 combines with J gene TRBJ2-2; perhaps TRBD2 as D (5 bases). CDR3 length: 18 amino acids. V dropped 5 bases and J dropped 1 base, with 20 bases sitting between them. Germline V gene sequence: CDR1 MGHDK, CDR2 SYGVNS.

This chain uses TRBV6-6 with TRBJ1-6; D possibly corresponds to TRBD1 (5 bases). Germline-derived CDR1 and CDR2 are MNHNY and SVGAGI (reference sequence). The CDR3 totals 13 residues. Trimming removed 7 bases from V and 4 bases from J, with 8 bases in between. CDR3 residues: CASTGTYNSPLHF. In nucleotides, the CDR3 is TGTGCCAGCACCGGGACTTATAATTCACCCCTCCACTTT.

This rearrangement joins TRBV2 to TRBJ1-4; TRBD1 aligns across 9 bases. The CDR3 is 15 residues long. Looked up from germline, CDR1 is SNHLY and CDR2 is FYNNEI. Trimming at V came to 4 bases and at J to 7 bases, leaving 7 bases not matched to a gene. The CDR3 is CASSATGGSGEKLFF. The CDR3 nucleotides read TGTGCCAGCAGTGCCACAGGGGGCTCCGGTGAAAAACTGTTTTTT.

V and J are TRBV7-9 and TRBJ2-5; TRBD2 matches 12 bases. The CDR3 contains 16 residues. The germline CDR1 and CDR2 sequences are SEHNR and FQNEAQ (reference sequence). The V gene end was trimmed by 5 bases and the J gene end by 1 base; junction bases not matched to a gene: 5. The CDR3: CASSALAGGPQETQYF. The CDR3 DNA follows: TGTGCCAGCAGCGCCCTAGCGGGAGGGCCCCAAGAGACCCAGTACTTC.

This chain links TRBV4-1 with TRBJ2-7; 10 nucleotides agree with TRBD1. The CDR3 consists of 16 residues. Trimming cost V 4 bases and J 7 bases; bases outside gene matches: 13. CDR1 is MGHRA, CDR2 YSYEKL, per germline. The CDR3 DNA reads as TGCGCCAGCAGCCGCCTCCCGGGACAGGGGAAATGGGAGCAGTACTTC. As protein: CASSRLPGQGKWEQYF.

This clone was seen only a few times. The chain links TRBV7-9 to TRBJ1-3; the D is unclear. Germline CDR1 SEHNR, CDR2 FQNEAQ (reference sequence). Trimming left V 5 bases short and J 2 bases short, with 7 bases between. The CDR3 runs to 13 residues. The CDR3 coding sequence is TGTGCCAGCAGCCCCGACACTGGAAACACCATATATTTT. Protein: CASSPDTGNTIYF.

The rearrangement joins TRBV5-1 to TRBJ1-3; D unresolved. V lost 0 bases and J 8 bases, leaving 15 bases between the germline ends. Germline V lookup: CDR1 SGHRS, CDR2 YFSETQ. The CDR3 contains 15 residues. The CDR3 DNA reads TGCGCCAGCAGCTTGGGAGGGCCCATGAGTGACACCATATATTTT. This gives the protein CASSLGGPMSDTIYF.

This clone was seen once. One end of the junction varies from germline; a read error may be responsible. The chain combines TRBV7-7 with TRBJ2-3, with TRBD1 matching over 8 bases. Per the germline V gene, CDR1 is SSHAT and CDR2 is FNYEAQ (reference sequence). This CDR3 comprises 15 residues. CDR3 protein: CASSRGLFITDTQYF. The CDR3 DNA reads as TGTGCTAGCAGCAGGGGGCTGTTCATTACAGATACGCAGTATTTT.

The chain links TRBV9 to TRBJ1-2; D ambiguous. This CDR3 is built from 12 residues. V shed 3 bases and J shed 4 bases, with 7 bases lying between them. In germline, CDR1 is SGDLS, CDR2 YYNGEE. CDR3 DNA sequence: TGTGCCAGCAGCGGCGGATCCTATGGCTACACCTTC. This translates into CASSGGSYGYTF.

The chain employs TRBV29-1 and TRBJ2-1; 12 bases are a match to TRBD1. Germline CDR1 reads SQVTM; CDR2 reads ANQGSEA. The CDR3 sequence is 15 residues long. The V gene end was trimmed by 7 bases and the J gene end by 2 bases; junction bases not matched to a gene: 6. CDR3 sequence reads: CSDGGQGAPYNEQFF. CDR3 nucleotides: TGCAGCGACGGGGGACAGGGGGCTCCCTACAATGAGCAGTTCTTC.

In its sample, this clone was seen a few times. The CDR3 DNA is TGTGCCTGGAGTGAACCACGACTAGTTACCAAAAACATTCAGTACTTC. This translates into CAWSEPRLVTKNIQYF. The rearrangement uses TRBV30 and TRBJ2-4, with a tentative D call TRBD2 (6 bases). This CDR3 is built from 16 residues. Germline loops: CDR1 GTSNPN, CDR2 SVGIG (reference sequence). The V end lost 1 base, the J end lost 2 bases, and 15 bases lay between the germline ends.